This T cell receptor beta chain was retrieved from a study of cytomegalovirus exposure and HLA in healthy donors. Study outcomes and limitations: Several top significant clusters appeared, in a later analysis, to be linked to common viral pathogens.

A multiplex PCR was run with 60 Vbeta primers and 13 Jbeta primers. Profiled with immunoSEQ multiplex PCR; TCRdb holds only in-frame clones, not every one. Among about 160,000 clones listed, approximately 70% were seen once. The V end lost 7 bases, the J end lost 2 bases, and 10 bases lay between the germline ends. The V gene's germline CDR1 is SGHRS and CDR2 YFSETQ. The CDR3 has 12 residues. As to this clone: Its antigen is as yet unknown.

The V gene is TRBV5-1, the J gene TRBJ2-7; D perhaps matches TRBD1 (5 bases). The source of this sequence is a man aged 40-49 years in good health and CMV-seropositive. Source material: PBMCs. CDR3: CASGAGPYEQYF. DNA of the CDR3: TGCGCCAGCGGGGCAGGACCCTACGAGCAGTACTTC.